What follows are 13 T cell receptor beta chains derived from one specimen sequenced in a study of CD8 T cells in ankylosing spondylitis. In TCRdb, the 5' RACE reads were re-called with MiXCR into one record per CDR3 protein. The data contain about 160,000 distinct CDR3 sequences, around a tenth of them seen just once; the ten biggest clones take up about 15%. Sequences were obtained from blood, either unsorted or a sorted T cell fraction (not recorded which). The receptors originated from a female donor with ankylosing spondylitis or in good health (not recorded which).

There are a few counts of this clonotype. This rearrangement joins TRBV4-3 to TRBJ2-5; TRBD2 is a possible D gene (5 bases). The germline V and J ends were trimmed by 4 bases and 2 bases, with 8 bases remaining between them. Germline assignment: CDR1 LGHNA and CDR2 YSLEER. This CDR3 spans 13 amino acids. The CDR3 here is CASSRWTQETQYF. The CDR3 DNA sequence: TGCGCCAGCAGCCGGTGGACTCAAGAGACCCAGTACTTC.

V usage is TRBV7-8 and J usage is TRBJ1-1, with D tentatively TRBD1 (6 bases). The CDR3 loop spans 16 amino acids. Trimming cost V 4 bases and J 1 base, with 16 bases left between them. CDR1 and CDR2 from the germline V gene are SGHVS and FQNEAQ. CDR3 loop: CASSYRVQGPNTEAFF. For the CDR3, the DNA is TGTGCCAGCAGCTACAGGGTCCAGGGGCCGAACACTGAAGCTTTCTTT.

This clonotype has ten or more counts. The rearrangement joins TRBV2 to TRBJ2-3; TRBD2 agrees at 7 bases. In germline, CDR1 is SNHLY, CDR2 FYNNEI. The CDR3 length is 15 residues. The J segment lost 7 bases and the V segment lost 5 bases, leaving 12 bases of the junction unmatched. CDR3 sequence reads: CASSPGGRYTNTQYF. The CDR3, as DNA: TGTGCCAGCAGTCCCGGGGGGAGGTACACGAATACGCAGTATTTT.

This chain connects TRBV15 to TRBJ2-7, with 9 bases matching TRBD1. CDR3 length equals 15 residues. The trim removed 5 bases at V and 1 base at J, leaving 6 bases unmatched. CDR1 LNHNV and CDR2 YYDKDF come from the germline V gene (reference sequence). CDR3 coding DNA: TGTGCCACCAGCCGGGCGGGACAGGGTTCCTACGAGCAGTACTTC. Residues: CATSRAGQGSYEQYF. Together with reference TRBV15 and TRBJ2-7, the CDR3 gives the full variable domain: DAMVIQNPRYQVTQFGKPVTLSCSQTLNHNVMYWYQQKSSQAPKLLFHYYDKDFNNEADTPDNFQSRRPNTSFCFLDIRSPGLGDTAMYLCATSRAGQGSYEQYFGPGTRLTVT.

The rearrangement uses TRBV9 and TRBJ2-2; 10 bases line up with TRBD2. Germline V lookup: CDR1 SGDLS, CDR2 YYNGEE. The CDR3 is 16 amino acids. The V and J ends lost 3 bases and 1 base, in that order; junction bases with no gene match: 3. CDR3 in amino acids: CASSARTSGNTGELFF. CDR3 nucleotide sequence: TGTGCCAGCAGCGCCAGGACTAGCGGGAACACCGGGGAGCTGTTTTTT.

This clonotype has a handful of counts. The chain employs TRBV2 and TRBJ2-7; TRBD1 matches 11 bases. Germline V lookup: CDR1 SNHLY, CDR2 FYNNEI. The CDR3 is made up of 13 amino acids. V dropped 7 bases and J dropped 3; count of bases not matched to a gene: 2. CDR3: CASTGTGGYEQYF. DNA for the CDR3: TGTGCCAGCACAGGGACAGGGGGCTACGAGCAGTACTTC.

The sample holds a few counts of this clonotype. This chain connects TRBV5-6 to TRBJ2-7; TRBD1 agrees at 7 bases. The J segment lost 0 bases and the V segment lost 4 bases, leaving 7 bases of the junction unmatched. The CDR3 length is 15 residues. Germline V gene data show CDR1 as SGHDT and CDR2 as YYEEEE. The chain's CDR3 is CASSTGQPLSYEQYF. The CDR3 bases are TGTGCCAGCAGCACGGGACAGCCGCTCTCCTACGAGCAGTACTTC. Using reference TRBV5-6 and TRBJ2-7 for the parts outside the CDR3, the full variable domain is DAGVTQSPTHLIKTRGQQVTLRCSPKSGHDTVSWYQQALGQGPQFIFQYYEEEERQRGNFPDRFSGHQFPNYSSELNVNALLLGDSALYLCASSTGQPLSYEQYFGPGTRLTVT.

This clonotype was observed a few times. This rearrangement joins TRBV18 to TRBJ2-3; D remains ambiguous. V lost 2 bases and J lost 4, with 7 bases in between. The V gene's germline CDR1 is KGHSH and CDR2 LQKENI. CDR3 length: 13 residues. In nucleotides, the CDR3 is TGTGCCAGCTCACCAGGTGAAGCAGATACGCAGTATTTT. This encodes CASSPGEADTQYF.

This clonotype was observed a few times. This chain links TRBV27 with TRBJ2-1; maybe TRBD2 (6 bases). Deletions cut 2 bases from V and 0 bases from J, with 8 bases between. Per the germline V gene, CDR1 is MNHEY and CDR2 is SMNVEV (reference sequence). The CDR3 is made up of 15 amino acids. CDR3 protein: CASSLMGGSYNEQFF. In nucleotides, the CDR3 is TGTGCCAGCAGTTTAATGGGGGGCTCCTACAATGAGCAGTTCTTC.

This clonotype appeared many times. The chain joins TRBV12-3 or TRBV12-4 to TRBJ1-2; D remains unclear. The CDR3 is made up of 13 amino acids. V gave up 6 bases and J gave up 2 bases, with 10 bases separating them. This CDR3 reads CASSRYLNYGYTF. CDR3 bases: TGTGCCAGCAGCCGATACCTGAACTATGGCTACACCTTC.

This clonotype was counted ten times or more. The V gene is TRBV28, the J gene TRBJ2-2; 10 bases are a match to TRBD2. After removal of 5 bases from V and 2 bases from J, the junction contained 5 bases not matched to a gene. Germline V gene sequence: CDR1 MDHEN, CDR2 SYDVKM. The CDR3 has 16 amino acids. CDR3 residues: CASSPGLAANTGELFF. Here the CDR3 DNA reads TGTGCCAGCAGTCCTGGACTAGCGGCAAACACCGGGGAGCTGTTTTTT.

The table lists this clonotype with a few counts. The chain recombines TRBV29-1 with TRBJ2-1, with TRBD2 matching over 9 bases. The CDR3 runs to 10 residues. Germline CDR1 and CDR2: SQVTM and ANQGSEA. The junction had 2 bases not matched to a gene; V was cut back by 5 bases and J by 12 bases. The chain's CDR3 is CSVHSGGQFF. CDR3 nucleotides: TGCAGCGTTCATAGCGGGGGGCAGTTCTTC.

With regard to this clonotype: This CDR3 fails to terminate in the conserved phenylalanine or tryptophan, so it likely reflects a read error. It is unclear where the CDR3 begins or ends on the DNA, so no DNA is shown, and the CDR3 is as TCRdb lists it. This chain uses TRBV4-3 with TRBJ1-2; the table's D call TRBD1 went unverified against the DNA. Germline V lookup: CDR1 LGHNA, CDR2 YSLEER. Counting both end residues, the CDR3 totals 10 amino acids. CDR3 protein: CASSQESGQE.